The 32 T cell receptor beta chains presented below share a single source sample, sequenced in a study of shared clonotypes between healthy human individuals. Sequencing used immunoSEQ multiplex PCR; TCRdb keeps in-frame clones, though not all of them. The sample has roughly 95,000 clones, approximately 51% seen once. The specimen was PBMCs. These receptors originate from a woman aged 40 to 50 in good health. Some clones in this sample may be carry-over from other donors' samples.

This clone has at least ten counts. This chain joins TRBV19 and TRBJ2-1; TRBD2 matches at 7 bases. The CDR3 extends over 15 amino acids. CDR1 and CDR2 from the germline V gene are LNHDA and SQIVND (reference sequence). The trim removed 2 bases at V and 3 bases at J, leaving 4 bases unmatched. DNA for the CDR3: TGTGCCAGTAGTATATCTAGCGGACTCTACAATGAGCAGTTCTTC. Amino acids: CASSISSGLYNEQFF. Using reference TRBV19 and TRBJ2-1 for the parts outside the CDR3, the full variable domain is DGGITQSPKYLFRKEGQNVTLSCEQNLNHDAMYWYRQDPGQGLRLIYYSQIVNDFQKGDIAEGYSVSREKKESFPLTVTSAQKNPTAFYLCASSISSGLYNEQFFGPGTRLTVL.

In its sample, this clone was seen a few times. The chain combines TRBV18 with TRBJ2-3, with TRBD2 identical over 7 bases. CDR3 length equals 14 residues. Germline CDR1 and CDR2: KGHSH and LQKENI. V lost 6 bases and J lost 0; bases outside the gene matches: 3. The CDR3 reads CASSVAGSTDTQYF. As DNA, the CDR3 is TGTGCCAGCTCGGTAGCGGGTAGCACAGATACGCAGTATTTT.

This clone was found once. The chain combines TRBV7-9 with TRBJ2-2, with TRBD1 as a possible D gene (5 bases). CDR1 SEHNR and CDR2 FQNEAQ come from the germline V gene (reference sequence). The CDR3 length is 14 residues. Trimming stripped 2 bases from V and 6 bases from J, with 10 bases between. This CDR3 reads CASSLSPQAGELFF. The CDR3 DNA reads TGTGCCAGCAGCTTAAGCCCACAGGCCGGGGAGCTGTTTTTT.

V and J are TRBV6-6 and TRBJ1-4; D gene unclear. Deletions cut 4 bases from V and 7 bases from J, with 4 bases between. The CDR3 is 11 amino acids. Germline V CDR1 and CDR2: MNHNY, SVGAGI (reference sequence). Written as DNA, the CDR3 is TGTGCCAGCAGTTCTCTTGAAAAACTGTTTTTT. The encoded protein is CASSSLEKLFF.

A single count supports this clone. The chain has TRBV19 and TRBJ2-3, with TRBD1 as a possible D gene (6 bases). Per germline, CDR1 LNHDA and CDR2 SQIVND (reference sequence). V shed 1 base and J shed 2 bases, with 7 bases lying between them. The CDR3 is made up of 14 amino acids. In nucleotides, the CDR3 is TGTGCCAGTAGTATAGGGACAGACACAGATACGCAGTATTTT. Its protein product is CASSIGTDTDTQYF.

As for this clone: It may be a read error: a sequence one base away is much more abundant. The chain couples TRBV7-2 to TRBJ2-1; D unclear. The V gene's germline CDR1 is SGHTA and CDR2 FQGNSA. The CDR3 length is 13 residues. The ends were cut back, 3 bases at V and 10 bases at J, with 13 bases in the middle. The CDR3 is CASSLTKGREQFF. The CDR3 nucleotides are TGTGCCAGCAGCTTGACGAAGGGTCGCGAGCAGTTCTTC. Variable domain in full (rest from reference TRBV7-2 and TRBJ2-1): GAGVSQSPSNKVTEKGKDVELRCDPISGHTALYWYRQSLGQGLEFLIYFQGNSAPDKSGLPSDRFSAERTGGSVSTLTIQRTQQEDSAVYLCASSLTKGREQFFGPGTRLTVL.

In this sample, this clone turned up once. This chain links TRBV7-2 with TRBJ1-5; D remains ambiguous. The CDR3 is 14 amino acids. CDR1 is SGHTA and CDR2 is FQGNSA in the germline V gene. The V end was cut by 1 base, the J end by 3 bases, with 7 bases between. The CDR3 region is CASSLVADNQPQHF. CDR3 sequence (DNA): TGTGCCAGCAGCTTAGTGGCAGACAATCAGCCCCAGCATTTT.

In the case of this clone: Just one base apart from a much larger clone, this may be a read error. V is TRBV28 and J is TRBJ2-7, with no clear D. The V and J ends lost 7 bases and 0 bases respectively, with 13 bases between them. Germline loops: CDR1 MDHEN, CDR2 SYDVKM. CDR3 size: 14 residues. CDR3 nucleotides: TGTGCCAGCAATCCTGGAGTTCTCTCCTACGAGCAGTACTTC. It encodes CASNPGVLSYEQYF.

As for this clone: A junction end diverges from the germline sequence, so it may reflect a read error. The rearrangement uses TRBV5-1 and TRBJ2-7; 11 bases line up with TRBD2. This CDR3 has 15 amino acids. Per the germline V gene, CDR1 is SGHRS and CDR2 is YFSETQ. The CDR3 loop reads CASSLGLAGPYEQCF. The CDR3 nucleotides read TGCGCCAGCAGCTTGGGACTAGCGGGGCCGTACGAGCAGTGCTTC.

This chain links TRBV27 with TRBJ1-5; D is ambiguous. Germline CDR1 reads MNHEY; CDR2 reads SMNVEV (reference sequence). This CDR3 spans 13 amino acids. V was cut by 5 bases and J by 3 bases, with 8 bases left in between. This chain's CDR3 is CASSAQTNQPQHF. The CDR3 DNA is TGTGCCAGCAGTGCGCAGACCAATCAGCCCCAGCATTTT.

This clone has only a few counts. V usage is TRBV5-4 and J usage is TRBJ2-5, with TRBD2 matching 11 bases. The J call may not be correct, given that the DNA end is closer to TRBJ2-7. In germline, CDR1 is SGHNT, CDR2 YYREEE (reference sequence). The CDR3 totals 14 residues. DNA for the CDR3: TGTGCCAGCAGCTTGGAGCTAGCGGGAGGCGAGCAGTACTTC. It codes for CASSLELAGGEQYF.

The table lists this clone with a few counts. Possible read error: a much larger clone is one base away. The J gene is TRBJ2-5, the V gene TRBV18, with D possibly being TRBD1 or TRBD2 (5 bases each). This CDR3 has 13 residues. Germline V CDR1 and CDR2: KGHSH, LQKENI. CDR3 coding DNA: TGTGCCAGCTCACCGATGACAGAGGGCGAGCAGCACTTC. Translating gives CASSPMTEGEQHF.

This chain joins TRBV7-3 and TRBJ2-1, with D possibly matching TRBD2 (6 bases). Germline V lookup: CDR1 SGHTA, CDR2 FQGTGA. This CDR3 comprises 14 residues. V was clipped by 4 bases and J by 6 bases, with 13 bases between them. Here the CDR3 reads CASSSGLWPNEQFF. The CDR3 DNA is TGTGCCAGCAGCTCGGGACTCTGGCCCAATGAGCAGTTCTTC.

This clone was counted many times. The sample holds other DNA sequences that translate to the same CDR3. CDR3 protein: CAWGPQETQYF. Here the CDR3 DNA reads TGTGCCTGGGGCCCTCAAGAGACCCAGTACTTC. This chain links TRBV30 with TRBJ2-5; D gene ambiguous. V was cut by 5 bases and J by 2 bases, with 6 bases left in between. The germline gives CDR1 GTSNPN, CDR2 SVGIG (reference sequence). The CDR3 sequence is 11 residues long.

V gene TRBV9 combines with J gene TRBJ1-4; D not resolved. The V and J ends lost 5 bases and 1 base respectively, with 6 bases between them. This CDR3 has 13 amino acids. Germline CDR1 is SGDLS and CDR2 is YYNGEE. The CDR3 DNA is TGTGCCAGCAGTCGAGGAACTAATGAAAAACTGTTTTTT. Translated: CASSRGTNEKLFF. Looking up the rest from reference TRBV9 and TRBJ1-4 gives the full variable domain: DSGVTQTPKHLITATGQRVTLRCSPRSGDLSVYWYQQSLDQGLQFLIQYYNGEERAKGNILERFSAQQFPDLHSELNLSSLELGDSALYFCASSRGTNEKLFFGSGTQLSVL.

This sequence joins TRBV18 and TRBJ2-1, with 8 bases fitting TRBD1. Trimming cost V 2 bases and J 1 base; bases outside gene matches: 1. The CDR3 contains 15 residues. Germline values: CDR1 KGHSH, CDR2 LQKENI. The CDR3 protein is CASSPGQGSYNEQFF. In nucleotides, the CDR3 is TGTGCCAGCTCACCAGGACAGGGTTCCTACAATGAGCAGTTCTTC.

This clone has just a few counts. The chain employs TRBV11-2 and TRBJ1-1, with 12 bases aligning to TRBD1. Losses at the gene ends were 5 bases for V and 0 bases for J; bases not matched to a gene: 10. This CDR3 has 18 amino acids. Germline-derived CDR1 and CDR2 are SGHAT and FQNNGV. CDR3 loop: CASSLYTGTGGLNTEAFF. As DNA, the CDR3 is TGTGCCAGCAGCCTATACACTGGGACAGGGGGCTTGAACACTGAAGCTTTCTTT.

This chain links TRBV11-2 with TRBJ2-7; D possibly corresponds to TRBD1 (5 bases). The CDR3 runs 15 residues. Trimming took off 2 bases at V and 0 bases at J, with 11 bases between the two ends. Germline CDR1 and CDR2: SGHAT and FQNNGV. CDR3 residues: CASSLRTGISYEQYF. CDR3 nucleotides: TGTGCCAGCAGCTTACGTACAGGAATCTCCTACGAGCAGTACTTC.

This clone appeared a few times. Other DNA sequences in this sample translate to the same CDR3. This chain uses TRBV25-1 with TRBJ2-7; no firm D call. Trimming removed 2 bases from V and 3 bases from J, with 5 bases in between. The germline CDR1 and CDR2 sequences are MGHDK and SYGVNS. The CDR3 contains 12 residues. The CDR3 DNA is TGTGCCAGCAGTGAAAAGGGCTACGAGCAGTACTTC. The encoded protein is CASSEKGYEQYF.

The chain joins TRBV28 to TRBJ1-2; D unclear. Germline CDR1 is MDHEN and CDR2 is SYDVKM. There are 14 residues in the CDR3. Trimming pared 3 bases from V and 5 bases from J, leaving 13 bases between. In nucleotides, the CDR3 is TGTGCCAGCAGTTTCTCGGGAAGCGGGTATGGCTACACCTTC. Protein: CASSFSGSGYGYTF.

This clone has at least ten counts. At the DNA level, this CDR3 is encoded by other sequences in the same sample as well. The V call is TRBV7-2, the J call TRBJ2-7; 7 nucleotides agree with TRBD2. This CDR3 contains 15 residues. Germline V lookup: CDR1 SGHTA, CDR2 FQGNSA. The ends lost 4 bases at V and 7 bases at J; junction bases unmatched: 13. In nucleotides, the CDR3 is TGTGCCAGCAGCTCCGACGGGACTATGGTAGGAGAGCAGTACTTC. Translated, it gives CASSSDGTMVGEQYF.

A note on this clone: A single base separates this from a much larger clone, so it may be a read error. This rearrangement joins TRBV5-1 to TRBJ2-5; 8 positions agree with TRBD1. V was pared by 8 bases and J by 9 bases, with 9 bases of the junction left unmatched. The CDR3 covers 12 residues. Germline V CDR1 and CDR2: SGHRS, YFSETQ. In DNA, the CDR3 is TGCGCCAGTTCAGGGGGCACGGAGGCCCAGTACTTC. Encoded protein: CASSGGTEAQYF.

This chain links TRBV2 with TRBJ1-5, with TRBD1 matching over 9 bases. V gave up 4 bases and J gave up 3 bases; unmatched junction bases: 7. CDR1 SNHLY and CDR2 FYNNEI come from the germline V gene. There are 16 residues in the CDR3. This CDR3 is CASSGRDRVINQPQHF. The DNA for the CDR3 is TGTGCCAGCAGTGGCCGGGACAGGGTCATCAATCAGCCCCAGCATTTT.

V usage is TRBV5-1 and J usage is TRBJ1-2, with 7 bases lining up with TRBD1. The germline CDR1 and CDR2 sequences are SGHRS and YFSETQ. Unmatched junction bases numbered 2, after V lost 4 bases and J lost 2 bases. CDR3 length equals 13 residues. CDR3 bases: TGCGCCAGCAGCACGGGACAGAACTATGGCTACACCTTC. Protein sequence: CASSTGQNYGYTF. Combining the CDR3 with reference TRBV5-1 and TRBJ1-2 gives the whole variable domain KAGVTQTPRYLIKTRGQQVTLSCSPISGHRSVSWYQQTPGQGLQFLFEYFSETQRNKGNFPGRFSGRQFSNSRSEMNVSTLELGDSALYLCASSTGQNYGYTFGSGTRLTVV.

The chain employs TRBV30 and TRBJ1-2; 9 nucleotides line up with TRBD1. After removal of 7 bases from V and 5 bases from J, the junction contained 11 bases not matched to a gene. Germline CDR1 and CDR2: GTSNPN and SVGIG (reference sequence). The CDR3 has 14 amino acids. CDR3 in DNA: TGTGCCTCCCCGACAGGGGGAGTTGAGTATGGCTACACCTTC. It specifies CASPTGGVEYGYTF.

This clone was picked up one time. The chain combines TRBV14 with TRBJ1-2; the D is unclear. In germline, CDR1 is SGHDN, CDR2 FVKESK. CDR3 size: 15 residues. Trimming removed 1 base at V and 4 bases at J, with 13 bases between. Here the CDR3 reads CASSQGGGLGYGYTF. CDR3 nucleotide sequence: TGTGCCAGCAGCCAAGGGGGAGGACTGGGCTATGGCTACACCTTC. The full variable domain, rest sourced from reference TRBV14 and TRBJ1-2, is EAGVTQFPSHSVIEKGQTVTLRCDPISGHDNLYWYRRVMGKEIKFLLHFVKESKQDESGMPNNRFLAERTGGTYSTLKVQPAELEDSGVYFCASSQGGGLGYGYTFGSGTRLTVV.

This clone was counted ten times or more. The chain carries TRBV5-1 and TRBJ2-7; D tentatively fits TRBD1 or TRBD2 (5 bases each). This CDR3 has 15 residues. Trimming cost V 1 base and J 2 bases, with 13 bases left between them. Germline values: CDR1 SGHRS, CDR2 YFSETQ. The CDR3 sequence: CASSLNAGSPYEQYF. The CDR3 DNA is TGCGCCAGCAGCTTGAATGCAGGGAGTCCCTACGAGCAGTACTTC.

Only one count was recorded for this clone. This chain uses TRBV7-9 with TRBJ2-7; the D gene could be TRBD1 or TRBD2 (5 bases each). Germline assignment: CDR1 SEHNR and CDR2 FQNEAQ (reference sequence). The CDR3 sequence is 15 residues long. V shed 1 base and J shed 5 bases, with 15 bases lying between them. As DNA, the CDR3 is TGTGCCAGCAGCTTAGGCTTTGGGGGATACGACGAGCAGTACTTC. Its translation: CASSLGFGGYDEQYF.

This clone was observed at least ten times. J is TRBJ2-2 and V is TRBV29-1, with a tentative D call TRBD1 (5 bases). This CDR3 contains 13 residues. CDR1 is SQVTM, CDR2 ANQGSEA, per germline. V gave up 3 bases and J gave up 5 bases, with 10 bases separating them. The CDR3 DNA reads TGCAGCGTTGACAGGGCTGGGACCGGGGAGCTGTTTTTT. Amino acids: CSVDRAGTGELFF.

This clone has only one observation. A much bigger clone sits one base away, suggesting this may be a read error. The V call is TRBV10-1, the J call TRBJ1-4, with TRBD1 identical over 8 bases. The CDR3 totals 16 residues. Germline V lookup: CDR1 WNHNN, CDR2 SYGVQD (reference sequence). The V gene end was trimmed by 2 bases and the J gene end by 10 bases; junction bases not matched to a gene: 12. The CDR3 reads CASSESPGTGSGKLFF. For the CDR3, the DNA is TGCGCCAGCAGTGAGAGTCCCGGGACAGGATCCGGAAAACTGTTTTTT.

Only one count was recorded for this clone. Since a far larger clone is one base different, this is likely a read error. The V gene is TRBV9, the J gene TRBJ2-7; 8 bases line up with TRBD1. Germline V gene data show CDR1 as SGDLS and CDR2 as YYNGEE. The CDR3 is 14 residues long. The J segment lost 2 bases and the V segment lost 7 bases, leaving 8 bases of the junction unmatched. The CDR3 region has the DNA TGTGCCAGCGGCACACAGGGGGTACCCTACGAGCAGTACTTC. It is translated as CASGTQGVPYEQYF. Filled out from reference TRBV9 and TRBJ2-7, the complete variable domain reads DSGVTQTPKHLITATGQRVTLRCSPRSGDLSVYWYQQSLDQGLQFLIQYYNGEERAKGNILERFSAQQFPDLHSELNLSSLELGDSALYFCASGTQGVPYEQYFGPGTRLTVT.

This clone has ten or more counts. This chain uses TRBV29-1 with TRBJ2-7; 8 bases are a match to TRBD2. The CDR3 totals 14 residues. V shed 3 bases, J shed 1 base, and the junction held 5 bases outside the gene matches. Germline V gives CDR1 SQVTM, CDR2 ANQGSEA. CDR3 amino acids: CSVEVSGTSYEQYF. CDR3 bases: TGCAGCGTTGAGGTTAGCGGGACGTCCTACGAGCAGTACTTC.